The 16 T cell receptor beta chains listed next were all sequenced from one sample in a study of T cells in localized non-small cell lung cancer. The method was immunoSEQ multiplex PCR; TCRdb's version includes in-frame clones alone and lacks a portion of them. The sample carries some 82,000 clones, around 82% recorded once. The sample consisted of PBMCs, taken before any cancer treatment. The receptors were sampled from a man aged 40 to 75 with stage II squamous cell lung carcinoma.

This clone was picked up a small number of times. Other DNA sequences in this sample translate to the same CDR3. The genes are TRBV6-6 and TRBJ2-7, with a weak D call TRBD1 (6 bases). Germline-derived CDR1 and CDR2 are MNHNY and SVGAGI (reference sequence). V shed 5 bases and J shed 2 bases, with 13 bases lying between them. The CDR3 consists of 14 residues. The CDR3, as DNA: TGTGCCAGCAGTAGCCGGGACAACACCTACGAGCAGTACTTC. It encodes CASSSRDNTYEQYF.

V usage is TRBV10-2 and J usage is TRBJ1-1, with TRBD1 matching 7 bases. CDR3 size: 15 residues. V was clipped by 3 bases and J by 1 base; unmatched bases: 5. Per the germline V gene, CDR1 is WSHSY and CDR2 is SAAADI. CDR3 sequence (DNA): TGCGCCAGCAGTGATGGTCGGACAGGGAACACTGAAGCTTTCTTT. Protein product: CASSDGRTGNTEAFF.

The chain couples TRBV6-1 to TRBJ1-1, with a weak D call TRBD1 (6 bases). Trimming shortened V by 5 bases and J by 1 base, and 11 bases separated the two germline ends. Per germline, CDR1 MNHNS and CDR2 SASEGT. The CDR3 runs 14 residues. The CDR3: CASSPGQRNTEAFF. As DNA, the CDR3 is TGTGCCAGCAGTCCTGGACAGAGGAACACTGAAGCTTTCTTT.

The gene calls are TRBV7-2 and TRBJ1-1, with 7 positions matching TRBD1. The germline CDR1 and CDR2 sequences are SGHTA and FQGNSA. V shed 5 bases and J 6 bases; nucleotides not matched to a gene: 9. The CDR3 runs to 14 residues. CDR3 region: CASSPYDRAAEAFF. CDR3 nucleotide sequence: TGTGCCAGCAGCCCCTACGACAGGGCCGCTGAAGCTTTCTTT.

V and J are TRBV6-5 and TRBJ1-2; 9 bases fit TRBD1. From germline, CDR1 is MNHEY and CDR2 SVGAGI. The J segment lost 2 bases and the V segment lost 5 bases, leaving 6 bases of the junction unmatched. This CDR3 has 15 amino acids. The CDR3 here is CASSRPGTGNYGYTF. In DNA, the CDR3 is TGTGCCAGCAGTCGTCCCGGGACAGGGAACTATGGCTACACCTTC.

The gene calls are TRBV5-5 and TRBJ2-2; D unresolved. Germline CDR1 SGHKS, CDR2 YYEKEE (reference sequence). The CDR3 length is 15 residues. V lost 4 bases and J lost 2, with 12 bases in between. CDR3 DNA sequence: TGTGCCAGCAGCGTGAGAGCTGGAAACACCGGGGAGCTGTTTTTT. The encoded protein is CASSVRAGNTGELFF.

The chain employs TRBV7-9 and TRBJ2-7; 8 nucleotides agree with TRBD1. The CDR3 has 16 residues. V lost 4 bases, J lost 3 bases, and 11 bases stayed unmatched. The V gene's germline CDR1 is SEHNR and CDR2 FQNEAQ (reference sequence). The CDR3, as DNA: TGTGCCAGCAGCTCTAAGACAGGGGCCGGGTTCTACGAGCAGTACTTC. This translates into CASSSKTGAGFYEQYF.

The chain couples TRBV27 to TRBJ2-7, with 11 bases identical to TRBD2. There are 15 residues in the CDR3. After removal of 3 bases from V and 4 bases from J, the junction contained 5 bases not matched to a gene. Germline V gives CDR1 MNHEY, CDR2 SMNVEV (reference sequence). The CDR3 loop reads CASSFRTSGPYEQYF. Here the CDR3 DNA reads TGTGCCAGCAGTTTCAGGACTAGCGGGCCTTACGAGCAGTACTTC.

V and J are TRBV7-9 and TRBJ1-5; 10 bases fit TRBD1. J was trimmed by 7 bases and V by 5 bases; bases with no gene match: 8. There are 15 residues in the CDR3. Germline CDR1 is SEHNR and CDR2 is FQNEAQ (reference sequence). CDR3 DNA sequence: TGTGCCAGCAGCATCTGGGGGACAGGGGAGCAGCCCCAGCATTTT. Residues: CASSIWGTGEQPQHF.

V gene TRBV11-2 combines with J gene TRBJ2-7; maybe TRBD2 (6 bases). V lost 7 bases and J lost 3, with 7 bases in between. The CDR3 consists of 11 residues. In germline, CDR1 is SGHAT, CDR2 FQNNGV. CDR3 sequence reads: CASNSGYEQYF. CDR3 nucleotide sequence: TGTGCCAGCAATAGCGGCTACGAGCAGTACTTC.

This sequence joins TRBV19 and TRBJ2-5, with no clear D. Germline V CDR1 and CDR2: LNHDA, SQIVND (reference sequence). The CDR3 consists of 13 residues. V was shortened by 3 bases and J by 2 bases, with 7 bases between the two germline ends. CDR3 region: CASSIALQETQYF. CDR3 DNA: TGTGCCAGTAGTATTGCGTTGCAAGAGACCCAGTACTTC.

The chain uses TRBV7-9 and TRBJ2-1; D is possibly TRBD2 (5 bases). This CDR3 region has 14 residues. V was trimmed by 11 bases and J by 0 bases, leaving 14 bases between them. Germline CDR1 and CDR2: SEHNR and FQNEAQ (reference sequence). The CDR3 loop reads CALDLGSSYNEQFF. The CDR3 DNA follows: TGTGCCTTGGACCTGGGGAGCTCCTACAATGAGCAGTTCTTC.

This chain uses TRBV18 with TRBJ1-6; no clear D gene. CDR1 and CDR2 from the germline V gene are KGHSH and LQKENI. This CDR3 is 13 amino acids long. The V end lost 5 bases, the J end lost 10 bases, and 12 bases lay between the germline ends. DNA of the CDR3: TGTGCCAGCTCATACGGGGTTGGCTCACCCCTCCACTTT. Residues: CASSYGVGSPLHF.

The rearrangement links TRBV13 to TRBJ2-1; TRBD2 is a possible D gene (5 bases). This CDR3 is 12 amino acids long. V was trimmed by 5 bases and J by 9 bases, leaving 11 bases between them. Germline values: CDR1 PRHDT, CDR2 FYEKMQ (reference sequence). The CDR3 sequence is CASSLGGGEQFF. DNA for the CDR3: TGTGCCAGCAGCCTCGGAGGAGGTGAGCAGTTCTTC.

This chain connects TRBV7-8 to TRBJ1-5, with a tentative D call TRBD1 (5 bases). The germline V and J ends were trimmed by 0 bases and 0 bases, with 12 bases remaining between them. The CDR3 extends over 17 amino acids. Germline CDR1 SGHVS, CDR2 FQNEAQ. The CDR3 nucleotides are TGTGCCAGCAGCTTAGCCTCTGGGGGGGTTAGCAATCAGCCCCAGCATTTT. This sequence encodes CASSLASGGVSNQPQHF.

This chain uses TRBV28 with TRBJ2-1; TRBD1 agrees at 9 bases. The trim removed 2 bases at V and 7 bases at J, leaving 9 bases unmatched. CDR1 is MDHEN and CDR2 is SYDVKM in the germline V gene. The CDR3 loop spans 16 amino acids. The CDR3 sequence: CASSLRRDRARNEQFF. The CDR3 bases are TGTGCCAGCAGTTTACGGAGGGACAGGGCCAGGAATGAGCAGTTCTTC.